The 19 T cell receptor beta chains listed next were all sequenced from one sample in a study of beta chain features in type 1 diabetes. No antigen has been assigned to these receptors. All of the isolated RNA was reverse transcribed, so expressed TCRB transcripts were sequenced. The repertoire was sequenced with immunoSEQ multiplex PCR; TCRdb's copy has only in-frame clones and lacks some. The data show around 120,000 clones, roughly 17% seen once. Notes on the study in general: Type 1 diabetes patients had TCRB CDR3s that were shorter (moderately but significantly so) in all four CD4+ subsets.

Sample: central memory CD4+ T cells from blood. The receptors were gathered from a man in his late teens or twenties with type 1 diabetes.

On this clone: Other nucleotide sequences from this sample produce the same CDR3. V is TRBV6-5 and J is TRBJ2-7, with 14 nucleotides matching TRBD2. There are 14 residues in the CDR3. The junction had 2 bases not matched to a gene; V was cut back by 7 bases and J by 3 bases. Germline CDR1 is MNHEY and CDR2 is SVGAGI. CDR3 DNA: TGTGCCAGCACCGGGACTAGCGGGAGCTACGAGCAGTACTTC. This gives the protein CASTGTSGSYEQYF.

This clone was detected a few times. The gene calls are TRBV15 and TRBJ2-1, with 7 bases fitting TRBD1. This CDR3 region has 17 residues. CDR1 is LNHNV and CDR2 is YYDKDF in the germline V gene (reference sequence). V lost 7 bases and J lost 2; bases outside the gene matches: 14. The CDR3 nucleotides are TGTGCCACCACCGAGGGGGCTCGGGTCGGGGCCTACAATGAGCAGTTCTTC. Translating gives CATTEGARVGAYNEQFF.

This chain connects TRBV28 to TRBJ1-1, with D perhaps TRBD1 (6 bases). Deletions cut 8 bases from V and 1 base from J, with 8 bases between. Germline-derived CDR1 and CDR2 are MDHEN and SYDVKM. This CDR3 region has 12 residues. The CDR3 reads CASRDTNTEAFF. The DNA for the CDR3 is TGTGCCAGCCGGGACACGAACACTGAAGCTTTCTTT.

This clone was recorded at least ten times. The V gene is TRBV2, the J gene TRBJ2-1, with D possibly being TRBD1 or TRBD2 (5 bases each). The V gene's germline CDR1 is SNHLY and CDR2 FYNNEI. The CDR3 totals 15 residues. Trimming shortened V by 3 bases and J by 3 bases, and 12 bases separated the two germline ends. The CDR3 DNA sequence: TGTGCCAGCAGTGAGCTGGGACGGGGCTACAATGAGCAGTTCTTC. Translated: CASSELGRGYNEQFF.

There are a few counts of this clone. The CDR3 sequence is CASSLFWQDTQYF. CDR3 nucleotide sequence: TGTGCCAGCAGCTTATTTTGGCAAGATACGCAGTATTTT. The V call is TRBV11-2, the J call TRBJ2-3; D call uncertain. The CDR3 has 13 residues. The germline V gene has CDR1 SGHAT and CDR2 FQNNGV. The V end lost 2 bases, the J end lost 5 bases, and 8 bases lay between the germline ends.

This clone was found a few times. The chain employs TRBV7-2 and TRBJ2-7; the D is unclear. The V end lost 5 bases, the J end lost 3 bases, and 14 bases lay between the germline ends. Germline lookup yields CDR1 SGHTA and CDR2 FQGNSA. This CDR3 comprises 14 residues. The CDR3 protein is CASSRRTVYYEQYF. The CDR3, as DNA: TGTGCCAGCAGCCGCAGGACGGTTTACTACGAGCAGTACTTC.

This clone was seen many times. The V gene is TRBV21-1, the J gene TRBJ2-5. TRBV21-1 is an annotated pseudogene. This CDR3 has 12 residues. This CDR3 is CAGHGAQETQYF. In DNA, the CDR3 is TGTGCCGGGCACGGGGCTCAGGAGACCCAGTACTTC.

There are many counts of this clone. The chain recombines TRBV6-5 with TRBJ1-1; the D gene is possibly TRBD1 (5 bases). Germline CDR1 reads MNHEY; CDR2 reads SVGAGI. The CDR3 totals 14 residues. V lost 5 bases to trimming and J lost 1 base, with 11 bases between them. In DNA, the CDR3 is TGTGCCAGCAGTCATACGGGGGGGAACACTGAAGCTTTCTTT. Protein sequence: CASSHTGGNTEAFF.

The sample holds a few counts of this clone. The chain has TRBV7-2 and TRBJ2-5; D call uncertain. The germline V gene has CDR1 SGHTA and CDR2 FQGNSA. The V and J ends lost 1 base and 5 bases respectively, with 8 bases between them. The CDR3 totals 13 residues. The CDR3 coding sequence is TGTGCCAGCAGCTTAGTCCTTGGGGAGACCCAGTACTTC. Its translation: CASSLVLGETQYF.

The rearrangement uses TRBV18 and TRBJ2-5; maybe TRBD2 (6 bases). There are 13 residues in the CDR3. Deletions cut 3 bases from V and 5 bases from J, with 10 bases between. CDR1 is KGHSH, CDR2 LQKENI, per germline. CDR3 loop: CASSPGTLETQYF. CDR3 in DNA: TGTGCCAGCTCACCCGGGACTTTGGAGACCCAGTACTTC.

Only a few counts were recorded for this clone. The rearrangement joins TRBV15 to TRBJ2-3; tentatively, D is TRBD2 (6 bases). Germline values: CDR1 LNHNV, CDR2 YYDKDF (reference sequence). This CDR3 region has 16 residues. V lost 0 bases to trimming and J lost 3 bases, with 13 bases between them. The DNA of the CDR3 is TGTGCCACCAGCAGAGATAAAACTAGCTCAACAGATACGCAGTATTTT. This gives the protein CATSRDKTSSTDTQYF.

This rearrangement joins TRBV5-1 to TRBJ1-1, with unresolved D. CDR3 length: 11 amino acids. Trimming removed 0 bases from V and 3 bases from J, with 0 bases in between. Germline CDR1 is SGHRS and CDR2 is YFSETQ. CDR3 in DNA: TGCGCCAGCAGCTTGGACACTGAAGCTTTCTTT. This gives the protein CASSLDTEAFF.

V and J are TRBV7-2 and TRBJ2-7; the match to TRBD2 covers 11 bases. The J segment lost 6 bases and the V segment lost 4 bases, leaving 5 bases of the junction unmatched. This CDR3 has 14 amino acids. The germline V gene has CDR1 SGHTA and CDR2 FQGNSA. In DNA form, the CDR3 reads TGTGCCAGCAGCTCGACTAGCGGGGAGGTCGAGCAGTACTTC. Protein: CASSSTSGEVEQYF.

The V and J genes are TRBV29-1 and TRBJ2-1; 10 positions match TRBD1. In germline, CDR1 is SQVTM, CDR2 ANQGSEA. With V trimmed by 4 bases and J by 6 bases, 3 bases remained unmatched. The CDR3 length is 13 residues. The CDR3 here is CSVVRDRGNEQFF. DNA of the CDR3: TGCAGCGTTGTCCGGGACAGGGGCAATGAGCAGTTCTTC.

This chain's CDR3 is CASSPPTVSEAFF. The CDR3, as DNA: TGTGCCAGCTCACCACCGACGGTTTCTGAAGCTTTCTTT. V gene TRBV18 combines with J gene TRBJ1-1, with no clear D. This CDR3 region has 13 residues. Between the trimmed V and J ends, which lost 0 bases and 6 bases, there was a span of 8 bases. In germline, CDR1 is KGHSH, CDR2 LQKENI.

CDR3 sequence: CASSLEGQGLYEQYF. In nucleotides, the CDR3 is TGCGCCAGCAGCTTGGAGGGACAGGGGCTCTACGAGCAGTACTTC. The rearrangement uses TRBV5-1 and TRBJ2-7; 10 nucleotides agree with TRBD1. J was trimmed by 3 bases and V by 0 bases; bases with no gene match: 3. The germline V gene encodes CDR1 SGHRS and CDR2 YFSETQ. The CDR3 covers 15 residues. Combining the CDR3 with reference TRBV5-1 and TRBJ2-7 gives the whole variable domain KAGVTQTPRYLIKTRGQQVTLSCSPISGHRSVSWYQQTPGQGLQFLFEYFSETQRNKGNFPGRFSGRQFSNSRSEMNVSTLELGDSALYLCASSLEGQGLYEQYFGPGTRLTVT.

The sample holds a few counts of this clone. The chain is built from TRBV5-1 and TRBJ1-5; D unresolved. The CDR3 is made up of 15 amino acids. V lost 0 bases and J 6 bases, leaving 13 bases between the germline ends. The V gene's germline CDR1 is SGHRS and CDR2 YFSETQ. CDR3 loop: CASSLAGEGSQPQHF. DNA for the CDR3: TGCGCCAGCAGCTTGGCCGGGGAAGGGAGTCAGCCCCAGCATTTT. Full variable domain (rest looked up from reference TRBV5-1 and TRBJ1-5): KAGVTQTPRYLIKTRGQQVTLSCSPISGHRSVSWYQQTPGQGLQFLFEYFSETQRNKGNFPGRFSGRQFSNSRSEMNVSTLELGDSALYLCASSLAGEGSQPQHFGDGTRLSIL.

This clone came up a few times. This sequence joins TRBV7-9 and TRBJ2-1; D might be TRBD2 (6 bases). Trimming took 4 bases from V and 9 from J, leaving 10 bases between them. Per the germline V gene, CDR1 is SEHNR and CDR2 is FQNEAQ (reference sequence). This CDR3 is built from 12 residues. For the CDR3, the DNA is TGTGCCAGCAGCTCGAGGGGAGGTGAGCAGTTCTTC. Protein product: CASSSRGGEQFF.

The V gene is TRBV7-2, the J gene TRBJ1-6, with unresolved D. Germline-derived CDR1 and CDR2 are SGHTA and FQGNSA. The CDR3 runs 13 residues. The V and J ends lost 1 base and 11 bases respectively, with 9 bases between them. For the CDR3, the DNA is TGTGCCAGCAGCTTAGGGGAAGGAGCACCCCTCCACTTT. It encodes CASSLGEGAPLHF.